This TCR beta chain was found in a study of Graves' ophthalmopathy and Graves' hyperthyroidism. TCR beta CDR3 regions were amplified from RNA transcripts. RT-PCR was first run with HTBI primers, then multiplex PCR in a second round. TCRdb re-derived calls from the multiplex PCR reads in MiXCR, one entry per CDR3 protein. The data show hundreds of thousands of distinct CDR3 sequences, 21% seen once. The study recruited hyperthyroidism patients aged 18 to 65 who were newly diagnosed, under 2 months' duration. Fresh peripheral blood (approximately 10 ml) yielded the PBMCs. This clonotype has at least ten counts. Its antigen is undetermined. Points from the study as a whole: Blood contained most expanded thyroid clonotypes exceeding 0.001 frequency.

The CDR3 is 14 residues long. The V gene's germline CDR1 is LNHDA and CDR2 SQIVND (reference sequence). The V gene lost 7 bases and the J gene lost 2 bases, with 9 bases spanning the gap. The receptor was isolated from a woman aged 18-30 years with stable Graves' hyperthyroidism. Material for sequencing was peripheral blood. The V and J genes are TRBV19 and TRBJ1-6; D uncertain. CDR3 region: CASTPTAYNSPLHF. Here the CDR3 DNA reads TGTGCCAGTACCCCCACGGCCTATAATTCACCCCTCCACTTT.